Included here is one T cell receptor (beta chain) sequence, with context. What it binds is unknown. Germline V gene sequence: CDR1 SGDLS, CDR2 YYNGEE. The CDR3 is made up of 18 amino acids. The V segment lost 1 base and the J segment 5 bases; nucleotides outside the gene matches: 13. The sample comes from a study of T cell responses to AZD1222 COVID-19 vaccine. The study, taken as a whole, reports: Spike-specific TCR breadth and depth rose after two AZD1222 doses. Of spike-specific TCRs, nearly half reportedly target regions left unmutated in variants. Most donors were white British and more were female, and clonal diversity was possibly underestimated. The repertoires were collected only after the peak T cell response.

The repertoire was sequenced with immunoSEQ multiplex PCR; TCRdb's copy has only in-frame clones and lacks some. The top ten clones hold 8.7% of a sample with tens of thousands of clones, around 88% of them seen once. The TCR originated in an adult in good health. The material sequenced was peripheral blood, taken on day 0 of AZD1222 vaccination. The rearrangement uses TRBV9 and TRBJ2-5; TRBD2 agrees at 11 bases. DNA of the CDR3: TGTGCCAGCAGCGTAACTAGCTCTAGCGGGGGGCCTGGGGAGACCCAGTACTTC. This sequence encodes CASSVTSSSGGPGETQYF.